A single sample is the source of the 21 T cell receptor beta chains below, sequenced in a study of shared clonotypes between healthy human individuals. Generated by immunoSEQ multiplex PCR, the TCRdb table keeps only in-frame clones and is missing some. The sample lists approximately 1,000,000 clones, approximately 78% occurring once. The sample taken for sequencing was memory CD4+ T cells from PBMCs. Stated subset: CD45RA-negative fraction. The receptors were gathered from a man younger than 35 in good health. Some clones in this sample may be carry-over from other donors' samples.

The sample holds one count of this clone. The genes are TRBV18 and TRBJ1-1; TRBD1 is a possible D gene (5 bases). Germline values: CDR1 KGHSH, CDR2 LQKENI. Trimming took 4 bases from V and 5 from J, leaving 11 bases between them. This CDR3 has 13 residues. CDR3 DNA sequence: TGTGCCAGCTCACTCGACCGGGGGACTGAAGCTTTCTTT. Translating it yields CASSLDRGTEAFF.

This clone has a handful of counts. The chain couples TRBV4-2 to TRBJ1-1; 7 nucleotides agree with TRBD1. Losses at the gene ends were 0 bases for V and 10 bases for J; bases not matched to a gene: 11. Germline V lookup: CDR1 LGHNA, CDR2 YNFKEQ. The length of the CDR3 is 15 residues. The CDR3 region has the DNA TGTGCCAGCAGCCAAGATTTACAGGGGATGGGAGGAGCTTTCTTT. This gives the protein CASSQDLQGMGGAFF.

In DNA form, the CDR3 reads TGCAGCGCCGGGACTTCTGGAAACACCATATATTTT. Translation gives CSAGTSGNTIYF. The rearrangement links TRBV29-1 to TRBJ1-3; D possibly corresponds to TRBD1 (5 bases). The CDR3 sequence is 12 residues long. The germline gives CDR1 SQVTM, CDR2 ANQGSEA. The V end lost 7 bases, the J end lost 1 base, and 8 bases lay between the germline ends.

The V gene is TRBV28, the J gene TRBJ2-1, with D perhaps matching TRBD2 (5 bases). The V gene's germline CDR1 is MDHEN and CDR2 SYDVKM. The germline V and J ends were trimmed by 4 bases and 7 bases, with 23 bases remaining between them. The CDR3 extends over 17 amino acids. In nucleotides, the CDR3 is TGTGCCAGCAGTTCCCCCCGGGATCAAAAGCGGTTAAATGAGCAGTTCTTC. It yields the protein CASSSPRDQKRLNEQFF.

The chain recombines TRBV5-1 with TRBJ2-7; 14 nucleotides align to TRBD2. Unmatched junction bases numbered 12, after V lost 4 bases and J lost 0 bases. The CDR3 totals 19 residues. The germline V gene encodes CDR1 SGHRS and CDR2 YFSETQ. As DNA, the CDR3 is TGCGCCAGCAGCACCCCGGCCGGGACTAGCGGGGGCTTCTCCTACGAGCAGTACTTC. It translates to CASSTPAGTSGGFSYEQYF.

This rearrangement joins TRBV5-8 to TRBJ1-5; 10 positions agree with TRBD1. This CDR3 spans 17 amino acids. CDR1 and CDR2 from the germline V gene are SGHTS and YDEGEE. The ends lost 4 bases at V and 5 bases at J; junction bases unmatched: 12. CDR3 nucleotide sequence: TGTGCCAGCAGCCTAGGACAGGGGGTAGGCTTGGATCAGCCCCAGCATTTT. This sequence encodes CASSLGQGVGLDQPQHF.

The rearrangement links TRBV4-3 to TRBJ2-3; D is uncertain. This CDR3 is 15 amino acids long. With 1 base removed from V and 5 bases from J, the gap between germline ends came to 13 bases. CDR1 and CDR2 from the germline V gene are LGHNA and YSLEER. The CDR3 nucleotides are TGCGCCAGCAGCCAAGGCATCATGGTTCGAGATACGCAGTATTTT. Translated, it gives CASSQGIMVRDTQYF.

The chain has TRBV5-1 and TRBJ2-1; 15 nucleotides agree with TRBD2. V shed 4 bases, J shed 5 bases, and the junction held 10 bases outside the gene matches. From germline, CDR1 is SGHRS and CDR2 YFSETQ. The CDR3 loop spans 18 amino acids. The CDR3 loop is CASSPRQGLAGGNNEQFF. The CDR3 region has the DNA TGCGCCAGCAGCCCTCGACAGGGACTAGCGGGAGGAAACAATGAGCAGTTCTTC.

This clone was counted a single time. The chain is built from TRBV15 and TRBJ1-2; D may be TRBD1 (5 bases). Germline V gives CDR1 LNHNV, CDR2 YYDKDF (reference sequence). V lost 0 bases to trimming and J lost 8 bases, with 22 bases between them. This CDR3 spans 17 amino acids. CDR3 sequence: CATSRDQVRAEGEGYTF. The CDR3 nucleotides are TGTGCCACCAGCAGAGATCAAGTCAGGGCAGAAGGTGAAGGCTACACCTTC.

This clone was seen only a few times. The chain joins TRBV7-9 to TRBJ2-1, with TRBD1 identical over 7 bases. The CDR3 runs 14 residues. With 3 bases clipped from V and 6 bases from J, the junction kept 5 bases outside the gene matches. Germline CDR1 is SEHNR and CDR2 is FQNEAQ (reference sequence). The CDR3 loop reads CASSFETGSNEQFF. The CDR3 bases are TGTGCCAGCAGCTTTGAGACAGGGAGCAATGAGCAGTTCTTC. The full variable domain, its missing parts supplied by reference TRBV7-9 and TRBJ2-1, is DTGVSQNPRHKITKRGQNVTFRCDPISEHNRLYWYRQTLGQGPEFLTYFQNEAQLEKSRLLSDRFSAERPKGSFSTLEIQRTEQGDSAMYLCASSFETGSNEQFFGPGTRLTVL.

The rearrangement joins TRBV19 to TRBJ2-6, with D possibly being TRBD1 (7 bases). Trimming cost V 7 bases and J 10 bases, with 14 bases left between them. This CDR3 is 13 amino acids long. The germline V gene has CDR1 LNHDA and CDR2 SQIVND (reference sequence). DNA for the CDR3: TGTGCCAGTACTCACAGGGGACTGAACGTCCTGACTTTC. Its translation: CASTHRGLNVLTF.

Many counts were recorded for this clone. DNA for the CDR3: TGCAGCGTTGAGGGGGGAACCTCCTACGAGCAGTACTTC. Translating gives CSVEGGTSYEQYF. V and J are TRBV29-1 and TRBJ2-7; possibly TRBD2 for D (6 bases). Per germline, CDR1 SQVTM and CDR2 ANQGSEA. V was shortened by 3 bases and J by 0 bases, with 9 bases between the two germline ends. The CDR3 runs 13 residues.

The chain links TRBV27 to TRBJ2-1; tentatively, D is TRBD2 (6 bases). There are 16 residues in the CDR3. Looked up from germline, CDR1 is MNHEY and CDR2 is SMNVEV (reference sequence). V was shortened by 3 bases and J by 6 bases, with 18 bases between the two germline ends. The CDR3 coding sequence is TGTGCCAGCAGTTTCGGATGGTCGGTGGGAGGCAATGAGCAGTTCTTC. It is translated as CASSFGWSVGGNEQFF.

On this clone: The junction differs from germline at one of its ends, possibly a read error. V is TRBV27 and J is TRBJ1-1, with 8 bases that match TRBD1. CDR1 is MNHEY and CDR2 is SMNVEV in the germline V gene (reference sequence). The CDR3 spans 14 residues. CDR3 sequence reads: CASSRDRSNAEAFF. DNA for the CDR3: TGTGCCAGCAGTCGGGACAGGTCGAACGCTGAAGCTTTCTTT.

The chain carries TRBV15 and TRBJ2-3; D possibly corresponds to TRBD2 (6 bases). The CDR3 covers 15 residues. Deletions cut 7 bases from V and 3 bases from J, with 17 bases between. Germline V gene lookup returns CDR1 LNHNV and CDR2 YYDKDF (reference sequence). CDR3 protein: CATNPDGAGTDTQYF. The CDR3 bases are TGTGCCACCAACCCGGACGGGGCGGGAACAGATACGCAGTATTTT.

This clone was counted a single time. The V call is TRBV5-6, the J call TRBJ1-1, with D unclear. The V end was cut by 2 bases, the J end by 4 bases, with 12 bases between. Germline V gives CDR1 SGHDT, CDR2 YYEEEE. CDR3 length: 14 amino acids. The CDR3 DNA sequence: TGTGCCAGCAGCTTCAGACACGCCGGCACTGAAGCTTTCTTT. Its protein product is CASSFRHAGTEAFF. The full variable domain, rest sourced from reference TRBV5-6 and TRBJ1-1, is DAGVTQSPTHLIKTRGQQVTLRCSPKSGHDTVSWYQQALGQGPQFIFQYYEEEERQRGNFPDRFSGHQFPNYSSELNVNALLLGDSALYLCASSFRHAGTEAFFGQGTRLTVV.

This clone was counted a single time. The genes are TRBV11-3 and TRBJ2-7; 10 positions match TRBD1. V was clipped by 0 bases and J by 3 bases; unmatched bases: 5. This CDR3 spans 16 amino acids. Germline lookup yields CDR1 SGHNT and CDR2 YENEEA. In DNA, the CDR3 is TGTGCCAGCAGCTTAGACTCGACAGGGGGCCTCTACGAGCAGTACTTC. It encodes CASSLDSTGGLYEQYF.

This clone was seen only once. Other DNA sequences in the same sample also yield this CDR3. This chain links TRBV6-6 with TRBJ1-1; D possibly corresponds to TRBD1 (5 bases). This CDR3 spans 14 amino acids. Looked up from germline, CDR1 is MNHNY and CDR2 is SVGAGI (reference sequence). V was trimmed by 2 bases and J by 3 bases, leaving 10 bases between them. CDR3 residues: CASSYEGGDTEAFF. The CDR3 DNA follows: TGTGCCAGCAGTTACGAGGGAGGGGACACTGAAGCTTTCTTT.

CDR3 sequence (DNA): TGTGCCACTAAAACGGGTACGGGGCATTATGGCTACACCTTC. As protein: CATKTGTGHYGYTF. This chain uses TRBV28 with TRBJ1-2; D is possibly TRBD1 (5 bases). The CDR3 length is 14 residues. Germline V gene lookup returns CDR1 MDHEN and CDR2 SYDVKM. V lost 10 bases and J lost 5, with 20 bases in between.

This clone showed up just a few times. Written as DNA, the CDR3 is TGTGCCAGTAGTATAAGGACTGGAGCGCAGCCCCAGCATTTT. This translates into CASSIRTGAQPQHF. This chain uses TRBV19 with TRBJ1-5; D is uncertain. This CDR3 comprises 14 residues. Deletions cut 2 bases from V and 7 bases from J, with 12 bases between. The germline CDR1 and CDR2 sequences are LNHDA and SQIVND (reference sequence).

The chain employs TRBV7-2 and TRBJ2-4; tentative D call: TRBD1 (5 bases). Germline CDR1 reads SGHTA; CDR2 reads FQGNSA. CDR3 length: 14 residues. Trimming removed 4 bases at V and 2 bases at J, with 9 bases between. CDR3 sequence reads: CASSSAGSKNIQYF. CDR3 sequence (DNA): TGTGCCAGCAGCTCAGCAGGGTCCAAAAACATTCAGTACTTC.